In its sample, the clone carrying this T cell receptor beta chain was seen a few times. Time point here: blood at routine non-recurrence follow-up after resection. The data originate from a study of spatial heterogeneity in lung cancer. MiXCR, run by TCRdb on the 5' RACE reads, gives a single entry per CDR3 protein. This repertoire shows over 40,000 distinct CDR3 sequences, over 9.5% found once; its top ten account for roughly 32%. The origin of this receptor is a male donor with early-stage non-small cell lung cancer. Sequencing used PBMCs, obtained at follow-up.

The chain's CDR3 is CASSPLSPGVGTDTQYF. In DNA, the CDR3 is TGTGCCAGCAGCCCCCTTTCTCCGGGAGTTGGCACAGATACGCAGTATTTT. The V call is TRBV12-3 or TRBV12-4, the J call TRBJ2-3, with D perhaps matching TRBD2 (6 bases). The length of the CDR3 is 17 residues. V was pared by 6 bases and J by 1 base, with 20 bases between.